These 2 T cell receptor beta chains came from one sample sequenced in a study of cytomegalovirus exposure and HLA in healthy donors (dated by TCRdb to the late 2010s). Library preparation employed the immunoSEQ multiplex PCR assay. For the multiplex PCR, a mixture combining 60 forward primers for TCR Vbeta segments and 13 reverse primers for TCR Jbeta segments was used. The table comes from immuneACCESS by way of TCRdb, which keeps in-frame sequences with V and J called. Part of the clones is missing from these tables; in studies checked, under half for an unresolved V gene and the rest for unknown reasons. For this sample there are under 130,000 clones; just under 80% appear just once. About 5.8% of the sample lies in the top ten. Sequencing used PBMCs. The receptor set was obtained from a male donor in good health and CMV-seronegative.

The V and J genes are TRBV7-9 and TRBJ1-1, with a possible D match to TRBD1 (6 bases). Trimming left V 6 bases short and J 7 bases short, with 9 bases between. CDR1 is SEHNR, CDR2 FQNEAQ, per germline (reference sequence). This CDR3 has 11 amino acids. CDR3 region: CASRTTGEAFF. CDR3 nucleotide sequence: TGTGCCAGCAGGACGACAGGTGAAGCTTTCTTT.

With regard to this clone: At one of its ends the junction is not consistent with the germline gene, which may arise from a read error. The chain recombines TRBV11-3 with TRBJ1-4; 8 nucleotides line up with TRBD1. CDR1 is SGHNT and CDR2 is YENEEA in the germline V gene. This CDR3 has 17 amino acids. CDR3 coding DNA: TGTGCCAGCAGCTTAGCCGTTCCGACAGGGGATAATGAAAGACTGTTTTTT. Amino acid sequence: CASSLAVPTGDNERLFF.